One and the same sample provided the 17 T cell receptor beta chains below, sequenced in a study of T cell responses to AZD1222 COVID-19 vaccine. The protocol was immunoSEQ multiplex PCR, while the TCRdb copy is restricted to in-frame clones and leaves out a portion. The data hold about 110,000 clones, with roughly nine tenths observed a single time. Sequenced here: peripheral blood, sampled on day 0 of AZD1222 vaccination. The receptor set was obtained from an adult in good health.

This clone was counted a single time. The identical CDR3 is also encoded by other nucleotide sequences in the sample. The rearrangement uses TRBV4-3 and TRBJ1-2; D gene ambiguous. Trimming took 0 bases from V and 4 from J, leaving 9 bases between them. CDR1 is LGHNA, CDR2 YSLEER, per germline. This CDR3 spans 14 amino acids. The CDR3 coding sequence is TGCGCCAGCAGCCAAGATTCGAGGACCTATGGCTACACCTTC. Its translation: CASSQDSRTYGYTF.

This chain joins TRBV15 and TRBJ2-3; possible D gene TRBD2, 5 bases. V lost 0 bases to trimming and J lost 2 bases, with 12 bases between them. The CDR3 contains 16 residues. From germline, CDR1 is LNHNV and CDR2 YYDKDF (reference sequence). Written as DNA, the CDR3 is TGTGCCACCAGCAGAGACTGGGGAGCGGCCACAGATACGCAGTATTTT. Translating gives CATSRDWGAATDTQYF.

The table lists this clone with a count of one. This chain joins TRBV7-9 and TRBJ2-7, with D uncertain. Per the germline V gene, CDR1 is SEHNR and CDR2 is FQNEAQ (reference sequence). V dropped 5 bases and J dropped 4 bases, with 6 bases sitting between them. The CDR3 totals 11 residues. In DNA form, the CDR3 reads TGTGCCAGCAGCCCCGCATACGAGCAGTACTTC. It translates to CASSPAYEQYF.

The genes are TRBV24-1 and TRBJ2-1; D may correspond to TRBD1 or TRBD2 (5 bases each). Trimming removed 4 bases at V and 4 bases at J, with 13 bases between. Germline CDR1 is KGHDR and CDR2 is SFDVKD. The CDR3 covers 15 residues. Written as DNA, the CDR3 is TGTGCCACCAGTGAGTCCCGGGACGGATACAATGAGCAGTTCTTC. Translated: CATSESRDGYNEQFF.

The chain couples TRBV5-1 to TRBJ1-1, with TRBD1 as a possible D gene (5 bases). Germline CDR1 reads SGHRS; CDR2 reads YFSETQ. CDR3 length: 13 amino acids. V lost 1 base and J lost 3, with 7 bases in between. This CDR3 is CASSLTGYTEAFF. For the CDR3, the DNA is TGCGCCAGCAGCTTGACAGGTTACACTGAAGCTTTCTTT.

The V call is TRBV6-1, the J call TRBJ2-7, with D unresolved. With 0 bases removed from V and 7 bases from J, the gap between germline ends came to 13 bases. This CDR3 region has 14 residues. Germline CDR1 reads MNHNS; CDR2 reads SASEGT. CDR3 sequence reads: CASSEALRPGEQYF. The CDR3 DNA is TGTGCCAGCAGTGAAGCGCTTCGGCCCGGGGAGCAGTACTTC.

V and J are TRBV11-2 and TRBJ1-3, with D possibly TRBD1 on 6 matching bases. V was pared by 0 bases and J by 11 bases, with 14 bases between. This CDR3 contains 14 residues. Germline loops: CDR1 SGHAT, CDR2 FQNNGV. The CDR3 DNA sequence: TGTGCCAGCAGCTTAGACCGGACAGAGGGCGCCATATATTTT. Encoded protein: CASSLDRTEGAIYF. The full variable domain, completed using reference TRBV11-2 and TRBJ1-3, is EAGVAQSPRYKIIEKRQSVAFWCNPISGHATLYWYQQILGQGPKLLIQFQNNGVVDDSQLPKDRFSAERLKGVDSTLKIQPAKLEDSAVYLCASSLDRTEGAIYFGEGSWLTVV.

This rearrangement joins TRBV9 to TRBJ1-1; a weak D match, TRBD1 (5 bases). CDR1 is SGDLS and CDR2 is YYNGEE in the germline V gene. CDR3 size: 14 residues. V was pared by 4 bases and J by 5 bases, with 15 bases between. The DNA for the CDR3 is TGTGCCAGCAGCACCCACCGATCAGGGACTGAAGCTTTCTTT. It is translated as CASSTHRSGTEAFF.

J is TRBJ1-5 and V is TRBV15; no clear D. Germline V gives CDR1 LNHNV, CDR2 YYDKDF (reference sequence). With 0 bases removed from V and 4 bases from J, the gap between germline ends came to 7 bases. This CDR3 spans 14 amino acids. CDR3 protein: CATSRDRENQPQHF. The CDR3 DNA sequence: TGTGCCACCAGCAGAGATAGGGAGAATCAGCCCCAGCATTTT.

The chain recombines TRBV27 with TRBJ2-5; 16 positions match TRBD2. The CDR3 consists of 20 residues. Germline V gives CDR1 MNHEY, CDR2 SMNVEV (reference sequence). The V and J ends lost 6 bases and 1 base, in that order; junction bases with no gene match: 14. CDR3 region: CASSLSRGTSGRVIQETQYF. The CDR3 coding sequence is TGTGCCAGCAGCCTATCCCGCGGGACTAGCGGGAGGGTAATCCAAGAGACCCAGTACTTC.

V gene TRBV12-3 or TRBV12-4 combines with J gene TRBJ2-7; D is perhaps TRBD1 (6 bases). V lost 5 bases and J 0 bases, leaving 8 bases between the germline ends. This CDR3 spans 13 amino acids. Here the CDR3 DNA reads TGTGCCAGCAGTCGGACAGACTCCTACGAGCAGTACTTC. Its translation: CASSRTDSYEQYF.

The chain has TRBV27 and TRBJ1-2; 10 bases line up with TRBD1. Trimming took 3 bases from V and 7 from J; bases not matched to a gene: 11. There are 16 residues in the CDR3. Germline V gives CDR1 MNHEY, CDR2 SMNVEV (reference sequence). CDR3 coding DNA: TGTGCCAGCAGTTTCCGACAGGGGGCCCCCGCGGGTGGCTACACCTTC. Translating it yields CASSFRQGAPAGGYTF.

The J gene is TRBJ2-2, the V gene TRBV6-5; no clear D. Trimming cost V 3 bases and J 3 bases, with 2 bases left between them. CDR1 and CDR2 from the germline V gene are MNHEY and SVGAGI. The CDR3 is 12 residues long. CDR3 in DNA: TGTGCCAGCAGTTATGACACCGGGGAGCTGTTTTTT. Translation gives CASSYDTGELFF.

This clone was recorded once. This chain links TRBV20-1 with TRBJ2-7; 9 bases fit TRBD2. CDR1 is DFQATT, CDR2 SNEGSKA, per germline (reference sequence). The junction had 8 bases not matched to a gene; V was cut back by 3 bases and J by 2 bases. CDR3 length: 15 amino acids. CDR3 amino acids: CSASSASGVTYEQYF. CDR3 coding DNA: TGCAGTGCTAGTAGTGCTAGCGGGGTGACCTACGAGCAGTACTTC.

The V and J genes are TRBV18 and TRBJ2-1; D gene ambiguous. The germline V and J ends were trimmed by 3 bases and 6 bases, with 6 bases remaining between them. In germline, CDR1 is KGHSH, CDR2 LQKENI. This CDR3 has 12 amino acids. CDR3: CASSPGPNEQFF. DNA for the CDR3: TGTGCCAGCTCACCCGGCCCCAATGAGCAGTTCTTC.

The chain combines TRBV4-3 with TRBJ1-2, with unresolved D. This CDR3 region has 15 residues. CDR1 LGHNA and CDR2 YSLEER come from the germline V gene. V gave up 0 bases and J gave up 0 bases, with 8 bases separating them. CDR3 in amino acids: CASSQDARPNYGYTF. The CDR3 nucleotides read TGCGCCAGCAGCCAAGACGCCAGGCCTAACTATGGCTACACCTTC.

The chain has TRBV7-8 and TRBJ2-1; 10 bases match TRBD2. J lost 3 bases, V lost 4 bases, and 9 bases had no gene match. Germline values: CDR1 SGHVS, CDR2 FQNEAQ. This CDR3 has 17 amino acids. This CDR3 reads CASSSPLLAGFYNEQFF. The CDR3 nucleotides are TGTGCCAGCAGCTCCCCCTTACTAGCGGGGTTCTACAATGAGCAGTTCTTC.